Listed here is a single TCR beta chain. This record belongs to a study of radiotherapy plus CTLA-4 blockade in lung cancer. Some clones are missing from TCRdb's copy, which holds only in-frame ones; the method was immunoSEQ multiplex PCR. The sample contains roughly 120,000 clones, about 77% of which appear only once. V lost 6 bases to trimming and J lost 3 bases; unmatched junction nucleotides: 6. Germline CDR1 reads MDHEN; CDR2 reads SYDVKM. The CDR3 loop spans 14 amino acids. The source is a human donor with non-small cell lung cancer who had a partial response to radiotherapy plus ipilimumab. The chain has TRBV28 and TRBJ2-7; TRBD1 aligns across 9 bases. Specimen: peripheral blood, collected from a patient treated with radiotherapy plus ipilimumab. The CDR3 bases are TGTGCCAGCAGATCCACAGGGGGCGACTACGAGCAGTACTTC. Protein sequence: CASRSTGGDYEQYF.